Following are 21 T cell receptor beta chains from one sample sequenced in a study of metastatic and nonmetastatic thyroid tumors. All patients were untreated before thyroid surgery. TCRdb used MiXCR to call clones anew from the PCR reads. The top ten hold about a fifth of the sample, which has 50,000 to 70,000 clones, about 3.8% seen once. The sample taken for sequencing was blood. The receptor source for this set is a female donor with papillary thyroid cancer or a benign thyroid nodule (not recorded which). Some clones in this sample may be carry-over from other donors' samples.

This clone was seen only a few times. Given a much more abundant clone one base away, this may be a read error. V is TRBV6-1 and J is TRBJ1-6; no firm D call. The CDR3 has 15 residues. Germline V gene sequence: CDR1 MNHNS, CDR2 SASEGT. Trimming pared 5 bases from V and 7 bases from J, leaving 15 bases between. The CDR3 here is CASSPGRVENSPLHF. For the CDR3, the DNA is TGTGCCAGCAGTCCTGGTCGAGTGGAGAATTCACCCCTCCACTTT.

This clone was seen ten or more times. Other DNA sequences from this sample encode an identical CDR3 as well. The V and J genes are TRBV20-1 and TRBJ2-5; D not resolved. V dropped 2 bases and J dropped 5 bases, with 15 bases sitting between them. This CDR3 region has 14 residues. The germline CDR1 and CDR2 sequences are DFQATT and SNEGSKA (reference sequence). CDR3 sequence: CSARTLVGLETQYF. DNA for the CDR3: TGCAGTGCTAGAACACTGGTAGGGCTGGAGACCCAGTACTTC.

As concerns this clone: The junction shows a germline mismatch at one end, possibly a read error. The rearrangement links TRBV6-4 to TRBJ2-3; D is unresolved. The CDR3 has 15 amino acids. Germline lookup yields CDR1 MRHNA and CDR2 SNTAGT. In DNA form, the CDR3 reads TGTGCCAGCAGTTACTCGGCCGGGCACTCCTACGAGCAGTATTTT. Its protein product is CASSYSAGHSYEQYF.

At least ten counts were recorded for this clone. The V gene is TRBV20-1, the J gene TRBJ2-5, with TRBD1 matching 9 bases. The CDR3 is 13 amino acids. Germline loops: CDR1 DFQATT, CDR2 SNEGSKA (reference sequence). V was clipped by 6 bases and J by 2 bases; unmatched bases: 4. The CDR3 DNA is TGCAGTGCCCCGACAGGGGGACAAGAGACCCAGTACTTC. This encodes CSAPTGGQETQYF.

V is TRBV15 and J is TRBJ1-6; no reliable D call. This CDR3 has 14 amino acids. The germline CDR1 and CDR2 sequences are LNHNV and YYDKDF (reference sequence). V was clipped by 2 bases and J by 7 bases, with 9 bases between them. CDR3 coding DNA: TGTGCCACCAGCAGATTCTTGGCCAATTCACCCCTCCACTTT. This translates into CATSRFLANSPLHF.

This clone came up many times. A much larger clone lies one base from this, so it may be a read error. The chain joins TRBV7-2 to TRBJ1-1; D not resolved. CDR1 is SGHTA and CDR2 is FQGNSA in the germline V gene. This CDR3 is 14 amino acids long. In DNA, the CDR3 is TGTGCCGGCAGCTTGTGGACGGGAAACACTGAAGCTTTCTTT. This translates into CAGSLWTGNTEAFF.

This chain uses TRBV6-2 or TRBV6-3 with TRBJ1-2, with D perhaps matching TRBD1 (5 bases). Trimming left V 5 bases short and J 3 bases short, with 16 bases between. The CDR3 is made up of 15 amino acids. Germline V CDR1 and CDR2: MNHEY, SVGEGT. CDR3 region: CASSHRDSPHYGYTF. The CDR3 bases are TGTGCCAGCAGTCACCGCGACAGTCCTCACTATGGCTACACCTTC.

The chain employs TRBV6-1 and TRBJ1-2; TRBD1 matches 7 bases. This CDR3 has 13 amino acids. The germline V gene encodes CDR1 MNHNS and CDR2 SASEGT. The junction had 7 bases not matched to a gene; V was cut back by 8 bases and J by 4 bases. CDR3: CASSTGSLYGYTF. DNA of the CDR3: TGTGCCAGCTCGACAGGGTCTCTCTATGGCTACACCTTC.

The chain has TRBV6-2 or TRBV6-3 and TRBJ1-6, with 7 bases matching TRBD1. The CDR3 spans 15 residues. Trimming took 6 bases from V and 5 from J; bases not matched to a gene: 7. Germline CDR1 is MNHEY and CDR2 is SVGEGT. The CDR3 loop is CASRPRDRDNSPLHF. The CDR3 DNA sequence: TGTGCCAGCAGGCCCCGGGACAGAGATAATTCACCCCTCCACTTT.

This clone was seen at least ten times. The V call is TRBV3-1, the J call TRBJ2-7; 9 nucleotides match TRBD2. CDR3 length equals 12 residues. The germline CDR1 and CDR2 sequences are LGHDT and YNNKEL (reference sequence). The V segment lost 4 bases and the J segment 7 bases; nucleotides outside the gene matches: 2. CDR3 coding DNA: TGTGCCAGCAGCCGACTAGCGGCGGAGCAGTACTTC. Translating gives CASSRLAAEQYF.

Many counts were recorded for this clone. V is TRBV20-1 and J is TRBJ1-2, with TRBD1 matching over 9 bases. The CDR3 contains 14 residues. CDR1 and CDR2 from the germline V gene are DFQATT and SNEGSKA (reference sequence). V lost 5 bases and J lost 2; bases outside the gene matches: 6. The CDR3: CSARGQGINYGYTF. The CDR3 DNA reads TGCAGTGCTCGGGGACAGGGAATAAACTATGGCTACACCTTC.

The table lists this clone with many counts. CDR3 in DNA: TGTGCCAGTAGGGTGGGGGAAGCGGGGACTGAAGCTTTCTTT. Translation: CASRVGEAGTEAFF. The chain combines TRBV19 with TRBJ1-1; the D gene is possibly TRBD1 (5 bases). CDR3 length: 14 residues. Germline CDR1 reads LNHDA; CDR2 reads SQIVND (reference sequence). V lost 6 bases and J 5 bases, leaving 16 bases between the germline ends.

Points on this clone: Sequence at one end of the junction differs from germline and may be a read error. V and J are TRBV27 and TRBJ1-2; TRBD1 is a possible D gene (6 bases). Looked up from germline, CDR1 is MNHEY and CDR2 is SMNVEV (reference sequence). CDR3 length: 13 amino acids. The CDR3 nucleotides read TGTGCCGGCAGTTTTCAGGGGCGAAGCGGATACACCTTC. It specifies CAGSFQGRSGYTF.

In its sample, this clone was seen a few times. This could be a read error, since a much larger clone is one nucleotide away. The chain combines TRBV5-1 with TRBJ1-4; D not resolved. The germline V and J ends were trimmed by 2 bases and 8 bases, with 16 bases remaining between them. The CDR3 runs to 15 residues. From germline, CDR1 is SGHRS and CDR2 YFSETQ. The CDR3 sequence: CASSFVGNDREKLFF. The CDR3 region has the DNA TGCGCCAGCAGCTTTGTCGGAAATGATCGCGAAAAACTGTTTTTT.

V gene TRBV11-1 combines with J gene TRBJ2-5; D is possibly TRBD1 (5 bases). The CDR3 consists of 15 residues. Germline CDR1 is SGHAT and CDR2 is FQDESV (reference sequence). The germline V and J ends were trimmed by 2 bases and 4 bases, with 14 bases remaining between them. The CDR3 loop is CASSLMMTVVETQYF. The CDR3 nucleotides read TGTGCCAGCAGCTTAATGATGACAGTGGTAGAGACCCAGTACTTC.

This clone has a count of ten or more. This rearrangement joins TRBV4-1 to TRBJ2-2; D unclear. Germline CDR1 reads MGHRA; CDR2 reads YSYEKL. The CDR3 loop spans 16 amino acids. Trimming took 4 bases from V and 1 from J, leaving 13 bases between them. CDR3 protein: CASSPRLNLNTGELFF. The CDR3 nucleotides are TGCGCCAGCAGCCCCCGACTCAACTTGAACACCGGGGAGCTGTTTTTT.

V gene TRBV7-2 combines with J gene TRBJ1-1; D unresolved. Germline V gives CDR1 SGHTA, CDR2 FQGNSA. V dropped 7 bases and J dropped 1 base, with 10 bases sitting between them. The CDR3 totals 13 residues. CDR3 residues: CASNLGPNTEAFF. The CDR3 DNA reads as TGTGCCAGCAACCTAGGACCGAACACTGAAGCTTTCTTT.

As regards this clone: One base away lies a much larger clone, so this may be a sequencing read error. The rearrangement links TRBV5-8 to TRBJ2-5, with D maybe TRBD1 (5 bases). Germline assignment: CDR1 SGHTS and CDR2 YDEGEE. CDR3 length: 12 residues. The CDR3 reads CARKGSQETQYF. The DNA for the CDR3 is TGCGCCAGAAAGGGGTCCCAAGAGACCCAGTACTTC.

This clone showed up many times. The CDR3 loop reads CASKPGHNSPLHF. DNA of the CDR3: TGTGCCAGCAAACCGGGCCACAATTCACCCCTCCACTTT. The chain carries TRBV6-1 and TRBJ1-6; D ambiguous. CDR3 length: 13 amino acids. CDR1 and CDR2 (germline): MNHNS, SASEGT. V was shortened by 7 bases and J by 7 bases, with 11 bases between the two germline ends.

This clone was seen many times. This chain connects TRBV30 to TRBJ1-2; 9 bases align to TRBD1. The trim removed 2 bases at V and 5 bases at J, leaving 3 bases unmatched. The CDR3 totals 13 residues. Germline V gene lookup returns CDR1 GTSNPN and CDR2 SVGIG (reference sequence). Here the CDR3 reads CAWSLGQGYGYTF. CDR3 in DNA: TGTGCCTGGAGTCTCGGACAGGGGTATGGCTACACCTTC.

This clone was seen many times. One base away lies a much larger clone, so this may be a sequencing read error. The CDR3 region has the DNA TGTGCCAGCAGGCGGGACGGGGTCGGCACTGAAGCTCTCTTT. Its protein product is CASRRDGVGTEALF. The V call is TRBV6-1, the J call TRBJ1-1; TRBD1 might be the D (5 bases). The CDR3 covers 14 residues. The V gene's germline CDR1 is MNHNS and CDR2 SASEGT.